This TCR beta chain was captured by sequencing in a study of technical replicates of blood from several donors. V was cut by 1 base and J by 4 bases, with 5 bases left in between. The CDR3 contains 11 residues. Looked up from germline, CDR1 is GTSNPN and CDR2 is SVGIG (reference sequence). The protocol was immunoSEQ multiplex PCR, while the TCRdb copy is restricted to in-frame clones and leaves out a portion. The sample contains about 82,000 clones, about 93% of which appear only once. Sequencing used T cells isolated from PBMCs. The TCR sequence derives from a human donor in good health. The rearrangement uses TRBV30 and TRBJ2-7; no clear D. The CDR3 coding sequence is TGTGCCTGGAGTGCGCAGTACGAGCAGTACTTC. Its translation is CAWSAQYEQYF.